These 29 T cell receptor beta chains were all obtained from the same sample, sequenced in a study of CD8+ T cells in alopecia areata. Treatment given: oral pan-JAK inhibitor, 5-10 mg twice daily. The sequencing template was cDNA reverse transcribed from extracted RNA. Clones were sequenced by immunoSEQ multiplex PCR, and TCRdb holds only the in-frame ones, with some missing. The table includes approximately 200,000 clones, more than 55% detected once. Specimen: CD4+ T cells sorted from blood, collected at week 4, from a patient treated with tofacitinib. These TCRs come from a human donor with alopecia areata.

This clone turned up a few times. The CDR3 bases are TGCAGCGTGAAGGAGGCTGAAGCTTTCTTT. Protein: CSVKEAEAFF. This chain links TRBV29-1 with TRBJ1-1; D gene unclear. V was clipped by 6 bases and J by 6 bases, with 8 bases between them. The germline CDR1 and CDR2 sequences are SQVTM and ANQGSEA. This CDR3 has 10 amino acids.

CDR3 DNA: TGTGCCAGCTCAAACCAAGAGACCCAGTACTTC. It specifies CASSNQETQYF. The rearrangement links TRBV18 to TRBJ2-5; no definite D call. CDR1 is KGHSH and CDR2 is LQKENI in the germline V gene. V lost 5 bases and J lost 0, with 1 base in between. The CDR3 has 11 residues.

The chain joins TRBV29-1 to TRBJ1-4; no definite D call. CDR3 length: 14 residues. V gave up 7 bases and J gave up 3 bases, with 15 bases separating them. Germline V lookup: CDR1 SQVTM, CDR2 ANQGSEA. For the CDR3, the DNA is TGCAGCGCCAGCGGGGTTAGGTCTAATGAAAAACTGTTTTTT. It encodes CSASGVRSNEKLFF.

The chain employs TRBV18 and TRBJ2-3; D tentatively reads TRBD1 or TRBD2 (5 bases each). The germline V gene has CDR1 KGHSH and CDR2 LQKENI. The CDR3 is 17 amino acids. The V gene lost 1 base and the J gene lost 2 bases, with 16 bases spanning the gap. The DNA for the CDR3 is TGTGCCAGCTCACCACGGACAACCGGGGCAGACACAGATACGCAGTATTTT. Its translation: CASSPRTTGADTDTQYF. Together with reference TRBV18 and TRBJ2-3, the CDR3 gives the full variable domain: NAGVMQNPRHLVRRRGQEARLRCSPMKGHSHVYWYRQLPEEGLKFMVYLQKENIIDESGMPKERFSAEFPKEGPSILRIQQVVRGDSAAYFCASSPRTTGADTDTQYFGPGTRLTVL.

The chain carries TRBV25-1 and TRBJ1-2; 11 bases line up with TRBD1. The CDR3 sequence is 15 residues long. CDR1 MGHDK and CDR2 SYGVNS come from the germline V gene. The J segment lost 7 bases and the V segment lost 8 bases, leaving 12 bases of the junction unmatched. The DNA of the CDR3 is TGTGCCAGCGGATCTCGGACAGGGGGCCGGGGTGGCTACACCTTC. It yields the protein CASGSRTGGRGGYTF.

This chain joins TRBV20-1 and TRBJ2-4; 7 bases match TRBD2. This CDR3 comprises 11 residues. Germline CDR1 and CDR2: DFQATT and SNEGSKA (reference sequence). The ends lost 6 bases at V and 8 bases at J; junction bases unmatched: 4. The CDR3 region is CSADTSDIQYF. CDR3 nucleotide sequence: TGCAGTGCAGACACTAGCGACATTCAGTACTTC.

The CDR3 sequence: CAWSLRGEAFF. The CDR3 nucleotides read TGTGCCTGGAGTCTTCGGGGAGAAGCTTTCTTT. The J gene is TRBJ1-1, the V gene TRBV30; D unclear. V was clipped by 2 bases and J by 8 bases, with 9 bases between them. The germline V gene has CDR1 GTSNPN and CDR2 SVGIG (reference sequence). The CDR3 has 11 residues.

V gene TRBV5-4 combines with J gene TRBJ1-2; the match to TRBD1 covers 9 bases. Germline CDR1 is SGHNT and CDR2 is YYREEE (reference sequence). Unmatched junction bases numbered 3, after V lost 2 bases and J lost 4 bases. The CDR3 is 14 residues long. As DNA, the CDR3 is TGTGCCAGCAGCTTACAACAGGGGGCCTATGGCTACACCTTC. This sequence encodes CASSLQQGAYGYTF.

The V call is TRBV30, the J call TRBJ1-2; D gene uncertain. Germline CDR1 and CDR2: GTSNPN and SVGIG (reference sequence). The CDR3 extends over 12 amino acids. Deletions cut 2 bases from V and 6 bases from J, with 10 bases between. The CDR3 DNA is TGTGCCTGGAGTATCGGAGAGAATGGCTACACCTTC. Residues: CAWSIGENGYTF.

This sequence joins TRBV30 and TRBJ2-4; D possibly matches TRBD1 or TRBD2 (5 bases each). This CDR3 spans 15 amino acids. V lost 0 bases and J lost 6, with 15 bases in between. The V gene's germline CDR1 is GTSNPN and CDR2 SVGIG (reference sequence). The CDR3 region has the DNA TGTGCCTGGAGTGTAAGATCGGGGCCAGCAAACATTCAGTACTTC. It codes for CAWSVRSGPANIQYF.

V and J are TRBV15 and TRBJ2-7; 10 bases align to TRBD1. This CDR3 has 14 residues. The V and J ends lost 3 bases and 2 bases, in that order; junction bases with no gene match: 1. CDR1 and CDR2 from the germline V gene are LNHNV and YYDKDF (reference sequence). CDR3 in DNA: TGTGCCACCAGCAGGACAGGGGGCACCTACGAGCAGTACTTC. Translated: CATSRTGGTYEQYF.

This chain joins TRBV18 and TRBJ1-2; D is ambiguous. V lost 2 bases, J lost 7 bases, and 14 bases lay in between. CDR1 and CDR2 from the germline V gene are KGHSH and LQKENI. This CDR3 has 14 residues. The CDR3 sequence: CASSPGRTRSGYTF. The DNA for the CDR3 is TGTGCCAGCTCACCAGGCAGGACCCGAAGTGGCTACACCTTC.

The chain uses TRBV29-1 and TRBJ2-1; unclear D gene. The CDR3 covers 17 residues. Germline loops: CDR1 SQVTM, CDR2 ANQGSEA. Deletions cut 4 bases from V and 3 bases from J, with 22 bases between. CDR3 sequence: CSVGDVLGKGFYNEQFF. The DNA of the CDR3 is TGCAGCGTTGGGGATGTGTTGGGGAAGGGCTTCTACAATGAGCAGTTCTTC.

The chain uses TRBV29-1 and TRBJ1-2; TRBD1 agrees at 9 bases. The CDR3 consists of 11 residues. With V trimmed by 8 bases and J by 4 bases, 2 bases remained unmatched. The germline gives CDR1 SQVTM, CDR2 ANQGSEA. The CDR3 loop is CSTDRGYGYTF. DNA of the CDR3: TGCAGCACGGACAGGGGCTATGGCTACACCTTC.

This chain connects TRBV2 to TRBJ2-7; TRBD1 might be the D (5 bases). This CDR3 spans 13 amino acids. CDR1 and CDR2 (germline): SNHLY, FYNNEI. Trimming took off 2 bases at V and 6 bases at J, with 11 bases between the two ends. CDR3 in DNA: TGTGCCAGCAGTGAACAGGGAAGAGGCGAGCAGTACTTC. Its protein product is CASSEQGRGEQYF. Variable domain in full (rest from reference TRBV2 and TRBJ2-7): EPEVTQTPSHQVTQMGQEVILRCVPISNHLYFYWYRQILGQKVEFLVSFYNNEISEKSEIFDDQFSVERPDGSNFTLKIRSTKLEDSAMYFCASSEQGRGEQYFGPGTRLTVT.

The chain links TRBV30 to TRBJ2-1, with D possibly TRBD1 on 5 matching bases. V gave up 2 bases and J gave up 15 bases, with 14 bases separating them. CDR3 length equals 11 residues. CDR1 GTSNPN and CDR2 SVGIG come from the germline V gene (reference sequence). The CDR3 loop reads CAWSPTGILFF. The CDR3, as DNA: TGTGCCTGGAGTCCAACAGGAATATTGTTCTTC.

The chain couples TRBV19 to TRBJ1-5; possibly TRBD1 for D (5 bases). Germline V lookup: CDR1 LNHDA, CDR2 SQIVND (reference sequence). This CDR3 spans 15 amino acids. V lost 7 bases, J lost 1 base, and 14 bases lay in between. CDR3 nucleotides: TGTGCCAGTAATACAGGCAGTTCGAGCAATCAGCCCCAGCATTTT. Residues: CASNTGSSSNQPQHF.

The J gene is TRBJ1-2, the V gene TRBV30, with 9 bases lining up with TRBD1. With 4 bases clipped from V and 6 bases from J, the junction kept 6 bases outside the gene matches. CDR1 GTSNPN and CDR2 SVGIG come from the germline V gene (reference sequence). There are 13 residues in the CDR3. The DNA for the CDR3 is TGTGCCTGGAACCGGGACAGGGTCAATGGCTACACCTTC. It yields the protein CAWNRDRVNGYTF.

The gene calls are TRBV30 and TRBJ1-2, with 7 bases fitting TRBD1. Germline-derived CDR1 and CDR2 are GTSNPN and SVGIG (reference sequence). Trimming at V came to 3 bases and at J to 8 bases, leaving 15 bases not matched to a gene. The CDR3 length is 15 residues. CDR3 in DNA: TGTGCCTGGAGGGGGGGACAGTTCCCGACTAACGGCTACACCTTC. It translates to CAWRGGQFPTNGYTF.

This chain connects TRBV28 to TRBJ1-4; D may be TRBD1 (5 bases). The CDR3 is 16 amino acids. Germline assignment: CDR1 MDHEN and CDR2 SYDVKM. V lost 5 bases and J 5 bases, leaving 18 bases between the germline ends. The CDR3 loop is CASSPLGGGGNEKLFF. Written as DNA, the CDR3 is TGTGCCAGCAGTCCCCTAGGAGGTGGGGGGAATGAAAAACTGTTTTTT.

The chain links TRBV30 to TRBJ2-5, with TRBD1 matching 7 bases. Germline assignment: CDR1 GTSNPN and CDR2 SVGIG (reference sequence). The CDR3 has 12 amino acids. CDR3: CAGTVEQETQYF. In DNA, the CDR3 is TGTGCGGGGACAGTAGAGCAAGAGACCCAGTACTTC.

The gene calls are TRBV7-9 and TRBJ1-2; D call uncertain. The CDR3 is made up of 12 amino acids. Germline CDR1 SEHNR, CDR2 FQNEAQ (reference sequence). The germline V and J ends were trimmed by 6 bases and 1 base, with 6 bases remaining between them. The CDR3 is CASSFRNYGYTF. DNA for the CDR3: TGTGCCAGCAGTTTCCGTAACTATGGCTACACCTTC.

V usage is TRBV28 and J usage is TRBJ1-2; no definite D call. Trimming took 10 bases from V and 6 from J, leaving 18 bases between them. Germline CDR1 and CDR2: MDHEN and SYDVKM. This CDR3 region has 13 residues. The CDR3, as DNA: TGTGCCATCTATGCCCAGCCAGCCCATGGCTACACCTTC. The encoded protein is CAIYAQPAHGYTF.

This chain connects TRBV29-1 to TRBJ2-7, with a weak D call TRBD1 (5 bases). The CDR3 runs to 13 residues. Germline lookup yields CDR1 SQVTM and CDR2 ANQGSEA. Trimming shortened V by 3 bases and J by 5 bases, and 14 bases separated the two germline ends. The CDR3 DNA sequence: TGCAGCGTTGATCTAGGGGATGGGAACGAGCAGTACTTC. It yields the protein CSVDLGDGNEQYF.

The J gene is TRBJ2-7, the V gene TRBV15; D remains unclear. The germline V and J ends were trimmed by 3 bases and 5 bases, with 5 bases remaining between them. This CDR3 contains 11 residues. Germline V gives CDR1 LNHNV, CDR2 YYDKDF (reference sequence). In DNA, the CDR3 is TGTGCCACCAGCAGCTATAACGAGCAGTACTTC. This sequence encodes CATSSYNEQYF.

The table lists this clone with a few counts. Written as DNA, the CDR3 is TGCAGCGTTGAAGTGGGTGGCACAGATACGCAGTATTTT. It translates to CSVEVGGTDTQYF. The chain joins TRBV29-1 to TRBJ2-3; no definite D call. Trimming took off 1 base at V and 1 base at J, with 6 bases between the two ends. This CDR3 comprises 13 residues. Germline V lookup: CDR1 SQVTM, CDR2 ANQGSEA.

The chain employs TRBV30 and TRBJ2-6; no clear D gene. The CDR3 is 17 residues long. The V gene's germline CDR1 is GTSNPN and CDR2 SVGIG (reference sequence). The ends were cut back, 2 bases at V and 4 bases at J, with 18 bases in the middle. The CDR3 DNA reads TGTGCCTGGAGTCGTATGGGTTCCAGCCTGGGGGCCAACGTCCTGACTTTC. It is translated as CAWSRMGSSLGANVLTF.

As concerns this clone: Compared with germline, one end of the junction differs, possibly owing to a read error. This chain joins TRBV28 and TRBJ2-5, with D possibly TRBD1 on 7 matching bases. The CDR3 is 10 residues long. Germline CDR1 reads MDHEN; CDR2 reads SYDVKM. CDR3 coding DNA: TGCATGACAGGGAGGGAGACCCAGTACTTC. The encoded protein is CMTGRETQYF.

This CDR3 is CAWSTSQGSPEKLFF. The CDR3 DNA reads as TGTGCCTGGAGTACTTCACAGGGATCCCCCGAAAAACTGTTTTTT. This chain connects TRBV30 to TRBJ1-4; D may be TRBD1 (6 bases). The germline V gene encodes CDR1 GTSNPN and CDR2 SVGIG (reference sequence). The CDR3 is 15 amino acids. V gave up 2 bases and J gave up 8 bases, with 18 bases separating them.